The present entry profiles one TCR beta chain with its context. What it recognizes is unknown. The sample belongs to a study of blood T cells in healthy people across ages. The study, taken as a whole, reports: TCR beta diversity was tightly associated with the proportion of naive T cells.

Germline values: CDR1 SGHTA, CDR2 FQGNSA. After removal of 6 bases from V and 2 bases from J, the junction contained 7 bases not matched to a gene. The CDR3 consists of 15 residues. A J-beta primer mix and a sample-barcoded 5' primer were used in a second PCR of about 7 to 11 cycles. Each TCR beta cDNA got a 12-nucleotide random molecular identifier. A minimum of 2.5 million CDR3-containing paired-end reads was obtained for each sample. One entry per CDR3 protein, called by TCRdb with MiXCR from the 5' RACE reads. The table shows 1,500,000 or so distinct CDR3 sequences, with about 45% occurring only once.

What was sequenced was blood. The receptor was isolated from a woman younger than 35 in good health. This sequence joins TRBV7-2 and TRBJ1-5, with TRBD1 identical over 7 bases. CDR3 in amino acids: CASSGQAIGNQPQHF. CDR3 nucleotide sequence: TGTGCCAGCAGTGGACAGGCTATAGGCAATCAGCCCCAGCATTTT.